This T cell receptor beta chain stems from a study of human T cells and chemical hapten exposure. Study-wide results and caveats: The number of TCRs over 1 in 1000 frequency stayed unchanged after DPC.

This clonotype appeared a few times. Its antigen is unknown. Time point meaning: patch test 1, 2 weeks after DPC sensitization. Treatment given: therapeutic diphenylcyclopropenone sensitization with weekly scalp DPC. The V and J ends lost 5 bases and 3 bases, in that order; junction bases with no gene match: 7. The CDR3 spans 15 residues. Germline lookup yields CDR1 SEHNR and CDR2 FQNEAQ (reference sequence). What the library attached to individual cDNA molecules were unique molecular identifiers. From the RACE reads, TCRdb called clonotypes with MiXCR, one entry per CDR3 protein. Of roughly 180,000 distinct CDR3 sequences listed, 14% are singletons.

The chain links TRBV7-9 to TRBJ2-4, with TRBD1 matching 7 bases. The receptor was derived from a young woman with alopecia areata. Some clones in this sample may be carry-over from other donors' samples. The material sequenced was whole blood, taken in connection with sensitization to the hapten diphenylcyclopropenone (DPC). For the CDR3, the DNA is TGTGCCAGCAGCCCCAGGACAGGACGCAAAAACATTCAGTACTTC. Its protein product is CASSPRTGRKNIQYF.